This T cell receptor (beta chain) was profiled in a study of T cell responses to AZD1222 COVID-19 vaccine. Study-level results: Without day 14 samples, only post-peak T cell repertoires were studied. Spike-specific TCR breadth and depth rose after two AZD1222 doses. Nearly half of spike-specific TCRs reportedly target variant regions that are unmutated in the B.1.351 and B.1.1.7 variants.

With regard to this clone: Its matching antigen is unknown.

Using immunoSEQ multiplex PCR, the repertoire was profiled, and TCRdb retains in-frame clones only, with some absent. Of about 78,000 clones in the sample, roughly four fifths were seen once. This sample comprised peripheral blood, obtained on day 0 of AZD1222 vaccination. This sequence originates from an adult in good health.

The DNA of the CDR3 is TGTGCCAGCAGTTACTCATCGTGGCCGATTAAGGAGCAGTACTTC. Protein product: CASSYSSWPIKEQYF. The chain combines TRBV6-5 with TRBJ2-7; D not resolved. Germline V gene sequence: CDR1 MNHEY, CDR2 SVGAGI. V was trimmed by 0 bases and J by 7 bases, leaving 16 bases between them. The CDR3 is made up of 15 amino acids.